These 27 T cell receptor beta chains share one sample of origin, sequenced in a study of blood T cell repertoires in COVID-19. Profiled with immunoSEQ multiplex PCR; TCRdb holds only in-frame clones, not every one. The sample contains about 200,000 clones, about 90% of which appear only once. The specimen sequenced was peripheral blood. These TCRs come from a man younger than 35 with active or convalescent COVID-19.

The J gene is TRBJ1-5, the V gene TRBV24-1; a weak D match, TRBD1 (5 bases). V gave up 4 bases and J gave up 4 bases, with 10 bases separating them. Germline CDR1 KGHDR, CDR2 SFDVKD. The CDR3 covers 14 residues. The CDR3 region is CATSDGRVNQPQHF. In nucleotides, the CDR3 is TGTGCCACCAGTGACGGCAGGGTTAATCAGCCCCAGCATTTT.

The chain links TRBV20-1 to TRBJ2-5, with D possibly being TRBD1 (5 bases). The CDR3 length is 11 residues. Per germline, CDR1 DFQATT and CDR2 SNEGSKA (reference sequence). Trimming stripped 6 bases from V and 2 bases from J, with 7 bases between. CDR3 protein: CSAGVQETQYF. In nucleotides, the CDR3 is TGCAGTGCAGGGGTGCAAGAGACCCAGTACTTC.

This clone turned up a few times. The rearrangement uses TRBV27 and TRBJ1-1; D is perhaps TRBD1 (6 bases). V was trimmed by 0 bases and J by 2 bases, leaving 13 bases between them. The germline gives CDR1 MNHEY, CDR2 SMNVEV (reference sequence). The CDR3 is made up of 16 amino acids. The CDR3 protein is CASSLSEQGQNTEAFF. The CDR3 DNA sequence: TGTGCCAGCAGTTTATCCGAACAGGGACAAAACACTGAAGCTTTCTTT.

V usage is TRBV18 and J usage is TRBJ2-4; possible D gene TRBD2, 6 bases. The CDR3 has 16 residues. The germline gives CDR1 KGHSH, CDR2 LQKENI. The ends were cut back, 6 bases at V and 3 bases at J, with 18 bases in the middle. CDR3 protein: CASSPTSSVSKNIQYF. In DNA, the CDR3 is TGTGCCAGCTCGCCTACTAGCTCGGTTAGCAAAAACATTCAGTACTTC.

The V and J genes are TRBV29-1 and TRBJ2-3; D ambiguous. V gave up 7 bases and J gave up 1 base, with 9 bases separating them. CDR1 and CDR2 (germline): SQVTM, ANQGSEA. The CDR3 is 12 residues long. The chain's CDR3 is CSASKGTDTQYF. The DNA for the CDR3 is TGCAGCGCCAGTAAAGGCACAGATACGCAGTATTTT.

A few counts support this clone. The CDR3 protein is CASTPVGSNYGYTF. The CDR3 coding sequence is TGTGCCAGTACTCCCGTTGGTAGTAACTATGGCTACACCTTC. The chain joins TRBV19 to TRBJ1-2; D gene unclear. Per the germline V gene, CDR1 is LNHDA and CDR2 is SQIVND (reference sequence). V dropped 7 bases and J dropped 1 base, with 13 bases sitting between them. The CDR3 totals 14 residues.

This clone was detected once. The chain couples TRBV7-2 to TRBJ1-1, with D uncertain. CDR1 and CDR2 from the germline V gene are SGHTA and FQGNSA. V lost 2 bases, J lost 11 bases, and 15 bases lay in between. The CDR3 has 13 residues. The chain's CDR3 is CASSLRGEVGAFF. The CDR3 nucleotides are TGTGCCAGCAGCTTAAGAGGAGAGGTCGGGGCTTTCTTT.

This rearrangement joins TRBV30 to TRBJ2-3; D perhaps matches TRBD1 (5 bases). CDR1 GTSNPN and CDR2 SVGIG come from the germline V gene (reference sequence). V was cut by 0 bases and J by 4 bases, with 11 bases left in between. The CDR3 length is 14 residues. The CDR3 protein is CAWSVPTGSDTQYF. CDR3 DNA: TGTGCCTGGAGTGTCCCCACAGGATCAGATACGCAGTATTTT.

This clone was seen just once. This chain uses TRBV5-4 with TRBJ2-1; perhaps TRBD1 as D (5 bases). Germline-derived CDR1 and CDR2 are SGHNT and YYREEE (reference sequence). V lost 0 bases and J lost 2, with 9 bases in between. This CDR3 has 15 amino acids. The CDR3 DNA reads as TGTGCCAGCAGCTTGGAGGGGTATACCTACAATGAGCAGTTCTTC. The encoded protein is CASSLEGYTYNEQFF.

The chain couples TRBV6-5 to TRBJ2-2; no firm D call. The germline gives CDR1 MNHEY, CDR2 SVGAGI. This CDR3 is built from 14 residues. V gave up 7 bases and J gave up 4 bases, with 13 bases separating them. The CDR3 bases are TGTGCCAGCAAGTACAGATTATCCACCGGGGAGCTGTTTTTT. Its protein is CASKYRLSTGELFF.

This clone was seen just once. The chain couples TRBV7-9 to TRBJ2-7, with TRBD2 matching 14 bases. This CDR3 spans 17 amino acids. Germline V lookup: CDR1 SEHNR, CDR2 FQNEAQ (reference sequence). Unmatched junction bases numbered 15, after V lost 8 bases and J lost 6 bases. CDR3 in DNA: TGTGCCAGCTTAGAGACTAGCGGGAGGGCAACATTTTCCGAGCAGTACTTC. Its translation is CASLETSGRATFSEQYF. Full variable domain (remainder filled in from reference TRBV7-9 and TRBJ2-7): DTGVSQNPRHKITKRGQNVTFRCDPISEHNRLYWYRQTLGQGPEFLTYFQNEAQLEKSRLLSDRFSAERPKGSFSTLEIQRTEQGDSAMYLCASLETSGRATFSEQYFGPGTRLTVT.

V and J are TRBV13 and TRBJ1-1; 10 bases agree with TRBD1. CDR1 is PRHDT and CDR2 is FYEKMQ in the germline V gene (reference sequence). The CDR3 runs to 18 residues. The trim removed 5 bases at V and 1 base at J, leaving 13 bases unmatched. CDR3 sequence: CASSAKPGQGPTNTEAFF. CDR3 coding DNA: TGTGCCAGCAGCGCCAAGCCGGGACAGGGGCCCACGAACACTGAAGCTTTCTTT.

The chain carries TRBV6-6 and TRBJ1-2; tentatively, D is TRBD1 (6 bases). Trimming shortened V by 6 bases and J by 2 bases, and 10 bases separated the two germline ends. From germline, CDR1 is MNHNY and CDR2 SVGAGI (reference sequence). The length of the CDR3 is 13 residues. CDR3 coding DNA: TGTGCCAGCAGCTCAACAGGGAACTATGGCTACACCTTC. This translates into CASSSTGNYGYTF.

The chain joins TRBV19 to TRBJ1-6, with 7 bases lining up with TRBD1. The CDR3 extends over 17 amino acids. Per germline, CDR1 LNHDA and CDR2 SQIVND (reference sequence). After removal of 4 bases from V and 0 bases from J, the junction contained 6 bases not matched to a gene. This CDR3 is CASSTNRGVSYNSPLHF. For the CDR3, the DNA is TGTGCCAGTAGTACAAACAGGGGCGTCTCCTATAATTCACCCCTCCACTTT.

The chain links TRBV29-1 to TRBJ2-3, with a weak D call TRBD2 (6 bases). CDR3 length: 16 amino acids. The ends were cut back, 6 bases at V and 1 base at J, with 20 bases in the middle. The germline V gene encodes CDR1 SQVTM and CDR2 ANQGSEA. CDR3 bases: TGCAGCGTGGGGGGACTGAACGTCCGGGGCACAGATACGCAGTATTTT. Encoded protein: CSVGGLNVRGTDTQYF.

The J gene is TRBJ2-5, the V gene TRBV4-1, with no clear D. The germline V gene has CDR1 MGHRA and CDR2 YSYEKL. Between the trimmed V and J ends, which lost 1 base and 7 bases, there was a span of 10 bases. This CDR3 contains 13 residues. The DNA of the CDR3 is TGCGCCAGCAGCCAAGCCCCCGAGGCGACCCAGTACTTC. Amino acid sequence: CASSQAPEATQYF.

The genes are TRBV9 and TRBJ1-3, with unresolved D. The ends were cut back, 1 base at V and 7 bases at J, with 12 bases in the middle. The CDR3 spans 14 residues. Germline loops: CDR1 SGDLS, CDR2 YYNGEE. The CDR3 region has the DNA TGTGCCAGCAGCGTATCGAGTTTTAGCAACACCATATATTTT. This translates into CASSVSSFSNTIYF.

The CDR3 sequence: CASSFQPGSRNGYTF. CDR3 coding DNA: TGTGCCAGCAGCTTTCAACCGGGTTCGAGGAATGGCTACACCTTC. The genes are TRBV7-2 and TRBJ1-2; no clear D. Germline V gene lookup returns CDR1 SGHTA and CDR2 FQGNSA. Trimming removed 3 bases at V and 6 bases at J, with 17 bases between. The CDR3 length is 15 residues.

CDR3 residues: CSVVSQLNTEAFF. As DNA, the CDR3 is TGCAGCGTTGTCTCACAGTTGAACACTGAAGCTTTCTTT. The chain is built from TRBV29-1 and TRBJ1-1; D remains ambiguous. Deletions cut 4 bases from V and 0 bases from J, with 9 bases between. Per the germline V gene, CDR1 is SQVTM and CDR2 is ANQGSEA. The CDR3 covers 13 residues.

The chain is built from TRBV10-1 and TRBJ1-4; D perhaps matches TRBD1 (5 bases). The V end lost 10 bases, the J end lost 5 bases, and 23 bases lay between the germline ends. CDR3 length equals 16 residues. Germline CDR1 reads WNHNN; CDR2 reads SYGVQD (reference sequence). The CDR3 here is CATFAEGPGKNEKLFF. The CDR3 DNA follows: TGCGCCACTTTCGCGGAGGGGCCCGGCAAGAATGAAAAACTGTTTTTT.

The DNA of the CDR3 is TGTGCCAGCTCACCATTCGGTGTCTCGTACAATGAGCAGTTCTTC. This encodes CASSPFGVSYNEQFF. This chain connects TRBV18 to TRBJ2-1; no clear D. Germline V gives CDR1 KGHSH, CDR2 LQKENI. V shed 2 bases and J shed 4 bases, with 12 bases lying between them. The CDR3 runs to 15 residues. The full variable domain, completed using reference TRBV18 and TRBJ2-1, is NAGVMQNPRHLVRRRGQEARLRCSPMKGHSHVYWYRQLPEEGLKFMVYLQKENIIDESGMPKERFSAEFPKEGPSILRIQQVVRGDSAAYFCASSPFGVSYNEQFFGPGTRLTVL.

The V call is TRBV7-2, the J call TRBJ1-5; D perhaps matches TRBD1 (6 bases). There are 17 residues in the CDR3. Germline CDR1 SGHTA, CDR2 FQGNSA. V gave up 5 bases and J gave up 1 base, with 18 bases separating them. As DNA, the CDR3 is TGTGCCAGCAGCCTAATTAGACAGGTCACAAGCAATCAGCCCCAGCATTTT. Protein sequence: CASSLIRQVTSNQPQHF.

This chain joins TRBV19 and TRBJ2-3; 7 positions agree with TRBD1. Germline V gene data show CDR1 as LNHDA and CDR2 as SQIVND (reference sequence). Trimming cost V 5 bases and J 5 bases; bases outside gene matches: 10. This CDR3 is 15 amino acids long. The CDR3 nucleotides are TGTGCCAGTAGTGTCCGACAGGGTAAGGTAGATACGCAGTATTTT. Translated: CASSVRQGKVDTQYF.

CDR3 DNA: TGTGCCAGTAGTATAGCGTCCGGGACAGGTCTTAACTATGGCTACACCTTC. As protein: CASSIASGTGLNYGYTF. The chain couples TRBV19 to TRBJ1-2; 8 nucleotides line up with TRBD1. The CDR3 extends over 17 amino acids. The ends lost 1 base at V and 1 base at J; junction bases unmatched: 8. The V gene's germline CDR1 is LNHDA and CDR2 SQIVND (reference sequence).

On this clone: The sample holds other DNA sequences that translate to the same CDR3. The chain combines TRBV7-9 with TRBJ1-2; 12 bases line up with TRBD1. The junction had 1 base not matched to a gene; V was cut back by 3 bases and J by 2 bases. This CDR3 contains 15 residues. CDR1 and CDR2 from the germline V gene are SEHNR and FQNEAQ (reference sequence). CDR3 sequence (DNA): TGTGCCAGCAGCTTGGGGACAGGGGGCAACTATGGCTACACCTTC. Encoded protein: CASSLGTGGNYGYTF.

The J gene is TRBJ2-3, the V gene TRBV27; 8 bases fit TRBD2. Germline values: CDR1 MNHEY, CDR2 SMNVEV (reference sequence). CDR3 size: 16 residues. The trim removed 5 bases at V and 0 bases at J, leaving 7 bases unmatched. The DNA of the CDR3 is TGTGCCAGCAGTCCACAACTAGCGGTTAGCACAGATACGCAGTATTTT. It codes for CASSPQLAVSTDTQYF.

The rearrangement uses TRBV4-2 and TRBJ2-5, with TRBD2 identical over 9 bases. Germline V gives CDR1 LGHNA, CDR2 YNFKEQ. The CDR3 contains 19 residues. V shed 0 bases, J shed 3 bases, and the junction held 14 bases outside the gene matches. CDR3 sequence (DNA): TGTGCCAGCAGCCAAGATCGGAGGCGGGGGGGCTCGTTTAAAGAGACCCAGTACTTC. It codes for CASSQDRRRGGSFKETQYF.